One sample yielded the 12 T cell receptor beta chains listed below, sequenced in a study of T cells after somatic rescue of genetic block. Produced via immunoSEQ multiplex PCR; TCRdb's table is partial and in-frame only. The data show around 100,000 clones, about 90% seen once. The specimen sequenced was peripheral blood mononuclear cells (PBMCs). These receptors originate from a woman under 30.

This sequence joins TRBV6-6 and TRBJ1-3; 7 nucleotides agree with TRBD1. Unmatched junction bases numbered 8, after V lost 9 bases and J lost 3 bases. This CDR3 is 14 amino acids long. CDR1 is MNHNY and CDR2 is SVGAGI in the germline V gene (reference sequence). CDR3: CASYRGRGGNTIYF. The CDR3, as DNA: TGTGCCAGTTACAGGGGCAGGGGTGGAAACACCATATATTTT.

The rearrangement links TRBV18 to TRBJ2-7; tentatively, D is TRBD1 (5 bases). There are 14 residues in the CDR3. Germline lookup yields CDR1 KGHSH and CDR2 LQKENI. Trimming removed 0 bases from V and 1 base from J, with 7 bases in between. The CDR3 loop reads CASSPPDISYEQYF. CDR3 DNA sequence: TGTGCCAGCTCACCACCGGACATTTCCTACGAGCAGTACTTC.

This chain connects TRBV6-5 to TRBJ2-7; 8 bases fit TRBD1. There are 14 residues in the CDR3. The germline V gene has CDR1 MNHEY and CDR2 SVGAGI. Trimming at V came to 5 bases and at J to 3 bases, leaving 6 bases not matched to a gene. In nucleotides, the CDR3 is TGTGCCAGCAGTAAGACAGGGGTAGGCTACGAGCAGTACTTC. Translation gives CASSKTGVGYEQYF.

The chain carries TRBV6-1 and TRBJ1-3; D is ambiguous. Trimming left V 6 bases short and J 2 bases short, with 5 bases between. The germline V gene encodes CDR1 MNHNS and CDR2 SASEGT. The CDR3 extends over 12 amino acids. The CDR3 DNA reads TGTGCCAGCAGAAAAGCTGGAAACACCATATATTTT. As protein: CASRKAGNTIYF.

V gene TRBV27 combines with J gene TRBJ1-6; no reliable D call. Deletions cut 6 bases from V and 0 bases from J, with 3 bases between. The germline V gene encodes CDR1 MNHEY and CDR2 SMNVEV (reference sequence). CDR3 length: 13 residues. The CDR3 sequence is CASRDSYNSPLHF. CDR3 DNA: TGTGCCAGCAGGGACTCCTATAATTCACCCCTCCACTTT.

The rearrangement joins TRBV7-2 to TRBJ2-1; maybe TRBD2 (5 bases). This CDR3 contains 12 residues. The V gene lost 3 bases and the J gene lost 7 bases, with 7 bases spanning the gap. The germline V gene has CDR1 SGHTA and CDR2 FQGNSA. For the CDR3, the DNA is TGTGCCAGCAGCTTTGGGGAGAATGAGCAGTTCTTC. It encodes CASSFGENEQFF.

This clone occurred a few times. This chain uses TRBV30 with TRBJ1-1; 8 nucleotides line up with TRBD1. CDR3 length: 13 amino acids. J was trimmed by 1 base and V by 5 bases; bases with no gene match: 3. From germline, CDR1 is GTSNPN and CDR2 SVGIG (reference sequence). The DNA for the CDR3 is TGTGCCTGGGGGGACAGGCCGAACACTGAAGCTTTCTTT. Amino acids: CAWGDRPNTEAFF.

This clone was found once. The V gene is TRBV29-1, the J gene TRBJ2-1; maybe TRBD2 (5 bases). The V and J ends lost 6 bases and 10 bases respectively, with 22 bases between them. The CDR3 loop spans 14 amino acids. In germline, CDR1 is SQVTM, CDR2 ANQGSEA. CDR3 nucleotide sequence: TGCAGCGTCTCCCCCGGGAACAGCGGACGGGAGCAGTTCTTC. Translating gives CSVSPGNSGREQFF.

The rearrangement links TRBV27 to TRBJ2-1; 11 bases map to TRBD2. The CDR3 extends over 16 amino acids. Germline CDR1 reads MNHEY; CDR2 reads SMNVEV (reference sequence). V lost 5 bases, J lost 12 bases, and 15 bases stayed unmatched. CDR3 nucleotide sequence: TGTGCCAGCAGTCCAGGGACTAGCGGTTTCAGGGACCCGCAGTTCTTC. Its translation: CASSPGTSGFRDPQFF.

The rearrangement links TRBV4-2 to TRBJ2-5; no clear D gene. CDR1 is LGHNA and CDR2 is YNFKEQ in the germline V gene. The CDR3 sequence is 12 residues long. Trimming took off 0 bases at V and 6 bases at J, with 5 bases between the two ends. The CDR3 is CASSQDGQTQYF. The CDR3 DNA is TGTGCCAGCAGCCAAGATGGGCAGACCCAGTACTTC.

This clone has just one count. CDR3 residues: CASSPTEITTNEKLFF. The DNA for the CDR3 is TGTGCCAGCTCACCTACAGAGATTACAACTAATGAAAAACTGTTTTTT. The chain combines TRBV18 with TRBJ1-4; D is undetermined. Per the germline V gene, CDR1 is KGHSH and CDR2 is LQKENI. V lost 3 bases and J 0 bases, leaving 11 bases between the germline ends. The length of the CDR3 is 16 residues. The variable domain in full, completed from reference TRBV18 and TRBJ1-4, reads NAGVMQNPRHLVRRRGQEARLRCSPMKGHSHVYWYRQLPEEGLKFMVYLQKENIIDESGMPKERFSAEFPKEGPSILRIQQVVRGDSAAYFCASSPTEITTNEKLFFGSGTQLSVL.

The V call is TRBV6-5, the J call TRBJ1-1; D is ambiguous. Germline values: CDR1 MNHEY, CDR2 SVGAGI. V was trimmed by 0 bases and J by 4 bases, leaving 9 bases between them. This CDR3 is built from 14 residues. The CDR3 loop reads CASSYSNLGTEAFF. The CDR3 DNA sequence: TGTGCCAGCAGTTACTCGAACCTGGGCACTGAAGCTTTCTTT.